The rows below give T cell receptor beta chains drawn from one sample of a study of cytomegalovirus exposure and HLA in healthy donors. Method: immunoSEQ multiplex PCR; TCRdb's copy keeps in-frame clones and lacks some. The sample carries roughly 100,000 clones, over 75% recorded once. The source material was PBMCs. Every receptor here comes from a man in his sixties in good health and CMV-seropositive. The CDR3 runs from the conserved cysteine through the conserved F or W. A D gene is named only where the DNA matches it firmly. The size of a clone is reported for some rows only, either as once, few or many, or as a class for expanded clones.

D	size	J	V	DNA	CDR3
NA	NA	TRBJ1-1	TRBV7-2	TGTGCCAGCAGCTTCTACGACACTGAAGCTTTCTTT	CASSFYDTEAFF
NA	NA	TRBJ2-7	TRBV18	TGTGCCAGCTCACCGCCGGGACTCCCGGACGGCGAGCAGTATTTC	CASSPPGLPDGEQYF
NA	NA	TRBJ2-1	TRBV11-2	TGTGCCAGCAGCCGGCACGGGACTTCACGCTACAATGAGCAGTTCTTC	CASSRHGTSRYNEQFF
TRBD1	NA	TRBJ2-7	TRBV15	TGTGCCACCAGCGCCTGGACAGGGGTCGACGAGCAGTACTTC	CATSAWTGVDEQYF
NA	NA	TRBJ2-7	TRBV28	TGTGCCAGCAGTCCCCCGGGAAGGGACTACGAGCAGTACTTC	CASSPPGRDYEQYF
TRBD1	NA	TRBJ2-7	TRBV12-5	TGTGCTAGTGGTCTAATATTAGGACAGGGGCGTTACGAGCAGTACTTC	CASGLILGQGRYEQYF
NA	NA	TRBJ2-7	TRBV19	TGTGCCAGTAGTACTCAGGGGTTCCCCTCCTACGAGCAGTACTTC	CASSTQGFPSYEQYF
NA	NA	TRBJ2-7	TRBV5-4	TGTGCCAGCAGCGGAGCAGCTTGGTCAGCAGGGTACGAGCAGTACTTC	CASSGAAWSAGYEQYF
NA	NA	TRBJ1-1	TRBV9	TGTGCCAGCAGCGTAGAGGCCTGGATAGAGGACACTGAAGCTTTCTTT	CASSVEAWIEDTEAFF
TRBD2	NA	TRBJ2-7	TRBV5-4	TGTGCCAGCAGCTTGGCGGGAGGACCGGGACTAGCCCCATTC	CASSLAGGPGLAPF
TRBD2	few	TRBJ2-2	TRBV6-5	TGTGCCAGCAGTTACAGCACTAGCGGGGGGTCCGGGGAGCTGTTTTTT	CASSYSTSGGSGELFF
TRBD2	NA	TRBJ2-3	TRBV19	TGTGCCAGTAGATTAATCGCTAGCGGGGGAACAGATACGCAGTATTTT	CASRLIASGGTDTQYF
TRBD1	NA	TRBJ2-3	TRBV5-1	TGCGCCAGCAGCTTGGGACAGGGCCCCTCAGATACGCAGTATTTT	CASSLGQGPSDTQYF
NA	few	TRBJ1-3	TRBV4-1	TGCGCCAGCAGCCAAGATCGGGAGGGTCGGTTAAGAAACACCATATATTTT	CASSQDREGRLRNTIYF
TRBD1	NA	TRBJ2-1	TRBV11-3	TGTGCCAGCAGCTTAGGAGGACAGGGGAAACACAATGAGCAGTTCTTC	CASSLGGQGKHNEQFF
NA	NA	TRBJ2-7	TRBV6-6	TGTGCCAGCAGTTGGCAGGCCTCCTACGAGCAGTACTTC	CASSWQASYEQYF